This entry lists 22 T cell receptor beta chains sequenced from one sample in a study of CD8+ T cells in alopecia areata. Extracted RNA was reverse transcribed, and the resulting cDNA served as sequencing template. Method: immunoSEQ multiplex PCR; TCRdb's copy keeps in-frame clones and lacks some. The profile shows some 240,000 clones, approximately 61% of them singletons. The sample here was CD4+ T cells sorted from blood, taken at week 0. The receptor set was obtained from a human donor with alopecia areata.

The genes are TRBV2 and TRBJ1-1; D unclear. The germline V and J ends were trimmed by 0 bases and 0 bases, with 11 bases remaining between them. CDR1 and CDR2 from the germline V gene are SNHLY and FYNNEI. The CDR3 loop spans 16 amino acids. CDR3 sequence (DNA): TGTGCCAGCAGTGAAGCCGGAGGACGGATGAACACTGAAGCTTTCTTT. Translated: CASSEAGGRMNTEAFF.

This clone was picked up a small number of times. This chain connects TRBV5-5 to TRBJ2-1; the D gene is possibly TRBD1 (6 bases). V lost 2 bases and J lost 10, with 13 bases in between. CDR1 and CDR2 (germline): SGHKS, YYEKEE (reference sequence). The length of the CDR3 is 13 residues. The CDR3 nucleotides read TGTGCCAGCAGCTTAATTGACAGGTCCGAGCAGTTCTTC. This encodes CASSLIDRSEQFF.

The chain carries TRBV27 and TRBJ1-2, with D possibly TRBD1 on 6 matching bases. V lost 6 bases to trimming and J lost 6 bases, with 14 bases between them. From germline, CDR1 is MNHEY and CDR2 SMNVEV (reference sequence). The length of the CDR3 is 13 residues. The CDR3 region is CASRPHRTDGYTF. The CDR3 region has the DNA TGTGCCAGCAGACCTCATAGGACAGATGGCTACACCTTC.

A few counts support this clone. This chain links TRBV5-1 with TRBJ2-7; D unclear. CDR3 length: 13 residues. Trimming shortened V by 1 base and J by 4 bases, and 9 bases separated the two germline ends. Germline V CDR1 and CDR2: SGHRS, YFSETQ. The CDR3 DNA sequence: TGCGCCAGCAGCTTGAACCAGCCGTACGAGCAGTACTTC. The encoded protein is CASSLNQPYEQYF.

DNA of the CDR3: TGTGCCAGCAGCTTGGTACGGATGAACACTGAAGCTTTCTTT. Amino acid sequence: CASSLVRMNTEAFF. The V and J genes are TRBV5-6 and TRBJ1-1; D is unresolved. V was shortened by 0 bases and J by 0 bases, with 6 bases between the two germline ends. Germline V gene data show CDR1 as SGHDT and CDR2 as YYEEEE. CDR3 length: 14 amino acids.

The gene calls are TRBV11-2 and TRBJ1-5; D gene uncertain. Trimming cost V 0 bases and J 7 bases, with 7 bases left between them. Germline V gene lookup returns CDR1 SGHAT and CDR2 FQNNGV. The CDR3 consists of 13 residues. The CDR3 is CASSLDGKQPQHF. In nucleotides, the CDR3 is TGTGCCAGCAGCTTAGATGGAAAGCAGCCCCAGCATTTT.

The rearrangement joins TRBV2 to TRBJ2-1; tentative D call: TRBD2 (5 bases). The germline gives CDR1 SNHLY, CDR2 FYNNEI. There are 14 residues in the CDR3. The ends were cut back, 0 bases at V and 8 bases at J, with 11 bases in the middle. The CDR3 DNA follows: TGTGCCAGCAGTGAAGCCATCTTGGGAGATGAGCAGTTCTTC. Translated, it gives CASSEAILGDEQFF.

This chain joins TRBV2 and TRBJ1-4, with D uncertain. Between the trimmed V and J ends, which lost 6 bases and 0 bases, there was a span of 11 bases. Germline V gene data show CDR1 as SNHLY and CDR2 as FYNNEI. This CDR3 region has 15 residues. Written as DNA, the CDR3 is TGTGCCAGCAGGCTCTGGGCTGCAACTAATGAAAAACTGTTTTTT. Translating it yields CASRLWAATNEKLFF.

This chain connects TRBV2 to TRBJ2-4, with 8 bases that match TRBD1. J gave up 5 bases and V 7 bases, and 10 bases lay outside the gene matches. This CDR3 contains 15 residues. In germline, CDR1 is SNHLY, CDR2 FYNNEI. For the CDR3, the DNA is TGTGCCAGCACCGAAGAGTCGGGACAGGAAAACATTCAGTACTTC. It codes for CASTEESGQENIQYF.

The chain recombines TRBV30 with TRBJ1-4; 7 bases are shared with TRBD1. The germline CDR1 and CDR2 sequences are GTSNPN and SVGIG (reference sequence). The CDR3 is 18 amino acids. Trimming took 5 bases from V and 7 from J; bases not matched to a gene: 22. In nucleotides, the CDR3 is TGTGCCTGGGGGTTAACCAGACGACAGGGAAAGGCGCCTGAAAAACTGTTTTTT. Amino acid sequence: CAWGLTRRQGKAPEKLFF.

V gene TRBV2 combines with J gene TRBJ2-2, with D maybe TRBD1 (6 bases). Trimming removed 6 bases from V and 4 bases from J, with 12 bases in between. The V gene's germline CDR1 is SNHLY and CDR2 FYNNEI. CDR3 length equals 14 residues. The DNA of the CDR3 is TGTGCCAGCAGAAAACAGGGAATCACCGGGGAGCTGTTTTTT. It is translated as CASRKQGITGELFF.

The V call is TRBV6-5, the J call TRBJ2-2, with 9 bases fitting TRBD1. In germline, CDR1 is MNHEY, CDR2 SVGAGI. Trimming cost V 7 bases and J 6 bases; bases outside gene matches: 9. The CDR3 consists of 15 residues. DNA of the CDR3: TGTGCCAGCACGAGGGAACAGGGGGCTGCCGGGGAGCTGTTTTTT. Protein product: CASTREQGAAGELFF.

This clone was seen only a few times. V usage is TRBV10-3 and J usage is TRBJ2-3; tentatively, D is TRBD2 (6 bases). Germline V gives CDR1 ENHRY, CDR2 SYGVKD. V dropped 6 bases and J dropped 0 bases, with 10 bases sitting between them. CDR3 size: 14 residues. CDR3 region: CAISGTPSTDTQYF. The CDR3 nucleotides are TGTGCCATCAGCGGGACTCCTAGCACAGATACGCAGTATTTT.

V and J are TRBV5-1 and TRBJ2-7; weak D call: TRBD1 (5 bases). CDR1 is SGHRS and CDR2 is YFSETQ in the germline V gene. CDR3 length: 13 residues. The ends were cut back, 2 bases at V and 6 bases at J, with 12 bases in the middle. The DNA for the CDR3 is TGCGCCAGCAGCTTTCCAGGGAAGATCGAGCAGTACTTC. It is translated as CASSFPGKIEQYF.

This clone occurred a few times. This chain links TRBV5-1 with TRBJ2-5; D possibly corresponds to TRBD1 (5 bases). The germline gives CDR1 SGHRS, CDR2 YFSETQ. This CDR3 has 15 residues. V lost 4 bases to trimming and J lost 2 bases, with 15 bases between them. The CDR3 spells CASSHRWGEQETQYF. The DNA of the CDR3 is TGCGCCAGCAGCCACCGGTGGGGCGAGCAAGAGACCCAGTACTTC.

This clone was seen once. The chain combines TRBV29-1 with TRBJ2-3; 10 bases line up with TRBD2. Looked up from germline, CDR1 is SQVTM and CDR2 is ANQGSEA. Germline trimming cut 2 bases from V and 1 base from J; bases unmatched to any gene: 3. The length of the CDR3 is 15 residues. CDR3 bases: TGCAGCGTTGAAAGCCTAGCGGGGGGCACAGATACGCAGTATTTT. Translating gives CSVESLAGGTDTQYF.

This clone was observed a handful of times. V usage is TRBV5-6 and J usage is TRBJ1-2, with a possible D match to TRBD1 (6 bases). Germline CDR1 and CDR2: SGHDT and YYEEEE. The CDR3 extends over 16 amino acids. Trimming took 3 bases from V and 4 from J, leaving 19 bases between them. CDR3 coding DNA: TGTGCCAGCAGCTCCCGCCGGGACACCCCCGGCTATGGCTACACCTTC. Protein sequence: CASSSRRDTPGYGYTF.

In this sample, this clone turned up a few times. The chain carries TRBV5-4 and TRBJ1-1, with 10 nucleotides matching TRBD1. This CDR3 has 16 amino acids. Germline loops: CDR1 SGHNT, CDR2 YYREEE (reference sequence). Trimming removed 4 bases from V and 4 bases from J; junction bases left unmatched: 10. CDR3 protein: CASSPPGQGRGTEAFF. In nucleotides, the CDR3 is TGTGCCAGCAGCCCCCCGGGACAGGGGCGCGGCACTGAAGCTTTCTTT.

This clone has just a few counts. This chain connects TRBV7-6 to TRBJ1-2; D unclear. The CDR3 covers 12 residues. Germline CDR1 SGHVS, CDR2 FNYEAQ. V lost 1 base and J lost 10, with 10 bases in between. Here the CDR3 DNA reads TGTGCCAGCAGCTTAGGCAGGCTTGACTACACCTTC. Translated: CASSLGRLDYTF. Combining the CDR3 with reference TRBV7-6 and TRBJ1-2 gives the whole variable domain GAGVSQSPRYKVTKRGQDVALRCDPISGHVSLYWYRQALGQGPEFLTYFNYEAQQDKSGLPNDRFSAERPEGSISTLTIQRTEQRDSAMYRCASSLGRLDYTFGSGTRLTVV.

The V gene is TRBV5-1, the J gene TRBJ2-2, with D possibly TRBD1 on 6 matching bases. CDR3 length equals 16 residues. Between the trimmed V and J ends, which lost 4 bases and 2 bases, there was a span of 15 bases. CDR1 and CDR2 (germline): SGHRS, YFSETQ. CDR3 sequence: CASSLSPDRNTGELFF. CDR3 sequence (DNA): TGCGCCAGCAGCCTTAGCCCGGACAGAAACACCGGGGAGCTGTTTTTT. The whole variable domain, remainder taken from reference TRBV5-1 and TRBJ2-2, is KAGVTQTPRYLIKTRGQQVTLSCSPISGHRSVSWYQQTPGQGLQFLFEYFSETQRNKGNFPGRFSGRQFSNSRSEMNVSTLELGDSALYLCASSLSPDRNTGELFFGEGSRLTVL.

About this clone: Other DNA variants within this sample encode the same CDR3. V is TRBV9 and J is TRBJ2-5, with 10 bases that match TRBD2. Germline V lookup: CDR1 SGDLS, CDR2 YYNGEE. The junction had 10 bases not matched to a gene; V was cut back by 2 bases and J by 0 bases. The CDR3 is 18 residues long. The CDR3 bases are TGTGCCAGCAGCGTGAGTCCAGCGGGAGGGTTGTACCAAGAGACCCAGTACTTC. Its protein product is CASSVSPAGGLYQETQYF.

The rearrangement uses TRBV7-9 and TRBJ1-2; D is uncertain. The germline V gene has CDR1 SEHNR and CDR2 FQNEAQ (reference sequence). The V end was cut by 7 bases, the J end by 14 bases, with 23 bases between. The CDR3 is 13 residues long. This CDR3 is CASTFREVKSETF. Written as DNA, the CDR3 is TGTGCCAGCACCTTCCGGGAGGTCAAATCCGAGACCTTC.